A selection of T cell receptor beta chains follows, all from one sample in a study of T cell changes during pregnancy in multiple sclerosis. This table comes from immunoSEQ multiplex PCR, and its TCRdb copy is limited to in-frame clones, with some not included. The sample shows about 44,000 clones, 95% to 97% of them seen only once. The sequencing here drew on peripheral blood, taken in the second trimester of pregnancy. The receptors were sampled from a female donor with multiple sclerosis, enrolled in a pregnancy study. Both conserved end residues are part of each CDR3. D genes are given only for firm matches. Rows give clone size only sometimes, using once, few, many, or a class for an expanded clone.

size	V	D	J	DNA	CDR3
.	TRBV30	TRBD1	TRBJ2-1	TGTGCCTGGAACCGGGACAGGGGCCTCGATGAGCAGTTCTTC	CAWNRDRGLDEQFF
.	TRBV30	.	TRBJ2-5	TGTGCCTGGAGTGGCGTAAGGCTGACTTCGAAGACCCAGTACTTC	CAWSGVRLTSKTQYF
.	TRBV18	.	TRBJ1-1	TGTGCCAGCTCACCACCGTGGGAGCTGAACACTGAAGCTTTCTTT	CASSPPWELNTEAFF
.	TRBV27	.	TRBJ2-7	TGTGCCAGCACAGACCCAGGGGACGACGAGCAGTACTTC	CASTDPGDDEQYF
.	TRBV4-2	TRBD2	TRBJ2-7	TGTGCCAGCAGCCAAGAAACTCCTGGACCTCAAGCGGGGGAGCAGTACTTC	CASSQETPGPQAGEQYF
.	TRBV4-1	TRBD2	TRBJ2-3	TGCGCCAGCAGCCAAGAAGCCCAGCGGGACGATACGCAGTATTTT	CASSQEAQRDDTQYF
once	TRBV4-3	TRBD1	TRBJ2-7	TGCGCCAGCAGCCATAACAGGGGTTATACCTACGAGCAGTACTTC	CASSHNRGYTYEQYF
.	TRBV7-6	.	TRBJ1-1	TGTGCCAGCAGCTCAGGGACATCCACTGAAGCTTTCTTT	CASSSGTSTEAFF
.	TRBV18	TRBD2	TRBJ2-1	TGTGCCAGCTCACCGGGCGGGAGGGCCGGGAGCTCCTACAATGAGCAGTTCTTC	CASSPGGRAGSSYNEQFF
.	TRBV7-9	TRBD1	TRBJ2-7	TGTGCCAGCAGCTCTCCGGGACAGGGTTACTCCGAGCAGTACTTC	CASSSPGQGYSEQYF
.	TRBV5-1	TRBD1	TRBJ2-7	TGCGCCAGCAGCTTGGCCGGGACAGCCCTCTACGAGCAGTACTTC	CASSLAGTALYEQYF
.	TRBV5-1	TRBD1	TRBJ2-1	TGCGCCAGCAGCTTCCAGACAGGGGTCTACAATGAGCAGTTCTTC	CASSFQTGVYNEQFF
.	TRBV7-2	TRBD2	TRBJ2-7	TGTGCCAGCAGCTTAGCCGTAGCGGGGGCCTACGAGCAGTACTTC	CASSLAVAGAYEQYF
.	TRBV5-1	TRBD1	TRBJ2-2	TGCGCCAGCAGCAGGACGCGTCCGGGACAGGGCTACACCGGGGAGCTGTTTTTT	CASSRTRPGQGYTGELFF
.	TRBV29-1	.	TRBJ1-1	TGCAGCGTTGTGGCTTATGAAGCTTTCTTT	CSVVAYEAFF
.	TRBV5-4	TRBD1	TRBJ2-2	TGTGCCAGCACCAAAAAGGGACAGCCGGGGACCGGGGAGCTGTTTTTT	CASTKKGQPGTGELFF
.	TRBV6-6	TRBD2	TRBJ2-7	TGTGCCAGCAGGTCAAGAGCGGGGATGCAGTACTTC	CASRSRAGMQYF
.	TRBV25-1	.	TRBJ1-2	TGTGCCAGCAGACAGGAAAAGAACTATGGCTACACCTTC	CASRQEKNYGYTF
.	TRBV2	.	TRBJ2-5	TGTGCCAGCAGTGGCGGCGGGGCAGGGGAGACCCAGTACTTC	CASSGGGAGETQYF
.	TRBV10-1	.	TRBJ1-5	TGCGCCACCCATTCGACGCTGTCCCCAAACCGGGGCAATCAGCCCCAGCATTTT	CATHSTLSPNRGNQPQHF
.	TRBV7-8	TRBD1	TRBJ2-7	TGTGCCAGCAGCTTATTACCGGGACAGGGCCTTTCCTACGAGCAGTACTTC	CASSLLPGQGLSYEQYF
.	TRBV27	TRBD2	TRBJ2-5	TGTGCCAGCAGTTTAACCCTAGCGGGTCTAGGAGAGACCCAGTACTTC	CASSLTLAGLGETQYF
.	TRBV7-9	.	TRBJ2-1	TGTGCCAGCAGCTTATTGGGTGGACAGTACAATGAGCAGTTCTTC	CASSLLGGQYNEQFF
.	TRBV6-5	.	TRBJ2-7	TGTGCCAGCAGTTATGCGGCATCCTACGAGCAGTACTTC	CASSYAASYEQYF
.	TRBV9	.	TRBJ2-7	TGTGCCAGCAGCGGTTACCAGGGTTACGAGCAGTACTTC	CASSGYQGYEQYF
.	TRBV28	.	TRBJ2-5	TGTGCCACCCTTCGGGGGTTACAAGAGACCCAGTACTTC	CATLRGLQETQYF
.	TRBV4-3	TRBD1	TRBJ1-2	TGCGCCAGCAGCCCCGGGACAGTCATCTTTAACTATGGCTACACCTTC	CASSPGTVIFNYGYTF
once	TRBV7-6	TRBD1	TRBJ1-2	TGTGCCAGCAGCTTAGGGGACAGGGGTTATGGCTACACCTTC	CASSLGDRGYGYTF
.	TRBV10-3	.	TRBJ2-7	TGTGCCATCAGTGAACCACAGGGTAGTTTCTACGAGCAGTACTTC	CAISEPQGSFYEQYF
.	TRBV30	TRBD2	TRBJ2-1	TGTGCCTGGAGCTCCCCCCTACGCGGGAGTAGGAATGAGCAGTTCTTC	CAWSSPLRGSRNEQFF
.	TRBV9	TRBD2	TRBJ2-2	TGTGCCAGCAGCGTAGTCGGGGGGGGTATCACCGGGGAGCTGTTTTTT	CASSVVGGGITGELFF
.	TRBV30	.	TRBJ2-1	TGTGCCTGGAGTGGGGCAGGCAAGTCCTACAATGAGCAGTTCTTC	CAWSGAGKSYNEQFF
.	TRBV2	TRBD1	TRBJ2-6	TGTGCCAGCAGCGGATCAGGGGGACGAGGGGCCAACGTCCTGACTTTC	CASSGSGGRGANVLTF
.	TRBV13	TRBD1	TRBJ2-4	TGTGCCAGCAGCGCCCGGGGACAGGGGGCCCTAGTCAAAAACATTCAGTACTTC	CASSARGQGALVKNIQYF
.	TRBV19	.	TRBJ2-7	TGTGCCAGTAGTATAGCCCCCTCCGGGGGTCCCTACGAGCAGTACTTC	CASSIAPSGGPYEQYF
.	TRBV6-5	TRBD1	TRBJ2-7	TGTGCCAGCAGTTACCTAGTCGGGACAGGGGACTACGAGCAGTACTTC	CASSYLVGTGDYEQYF
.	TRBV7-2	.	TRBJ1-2	TGTGCCAGCAGCCCTGGGGCAGGGAACTATGGCTACACCTTC	CASSPGAGNYGYTF
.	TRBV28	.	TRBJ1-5	TGTGCCAGCAGTGCAGGGGCAGGTCAGCCCCAGCATTTT	CASSAGAGQPQHF
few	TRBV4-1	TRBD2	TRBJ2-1	TGCGCCAGCAGCCAAGGGCTGTTAGCGGGGGGCAAAAGCTCCTACAATGAGCAGTTCTTC	CASSQGLLAGGKSSYNEQFF
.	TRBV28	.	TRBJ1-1	TGTGCCAGCAGCCCGATCTGGGGGGGCACTGAAGCTTTCTTT	CASSPIWGGTEAFF
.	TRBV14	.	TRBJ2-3	TGTGCCAGCAGCCAAACCTTCCTCGCGGGAACGCAGTATTTT	CASSQTFLAGTQYF
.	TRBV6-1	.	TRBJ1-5	TGTGCCAGCAGTGGGACGGGGGAGGGAAGCAATCAGCCCCAGCATTTT	CASSGTGEGSNQPQHF
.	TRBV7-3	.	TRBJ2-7	TGTGCCAGCAGCCCGACTACCTCCTACGAGCAGTACTTC	CASSPTTSYEQYF
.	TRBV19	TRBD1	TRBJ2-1	TGTGCCAGTAGTATATACAGGGGATACAATGAGCAGTTCTTC	CASSIYRGYNEQFF
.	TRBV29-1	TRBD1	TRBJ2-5	TGCAGCGTCTGGGACAGCCAAGAGACCCAGTACTTC	CSVWDSQETQYF
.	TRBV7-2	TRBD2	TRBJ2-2	TGTGCCAGCAGCCCTAGCGGGAGAGACACCGGGGAGCTGTTTTTT	CASSPSGRDTGELFF
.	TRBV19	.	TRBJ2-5	TGTGCCAGTAACCGATTAGGAGAAGAGACCCAGTACTTC	CASNRLGEETQYF
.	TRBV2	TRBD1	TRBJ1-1	TGTGCCGTCGACAGGGGCCGTGAAGCTTTCTTT	CAVDRGREAFF
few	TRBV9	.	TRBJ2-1	TGTGCCAGCAGCGCCTTACCCGGGAAAGGCTACAATGAGCAGTTCTTC	CASSALPGKGYNEQFF
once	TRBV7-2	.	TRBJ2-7	TGTGCCAGCAGCTTAGCGGACACCAAGGCCTACGAGCAGTACTTC	CASSLADTKAYEQYF
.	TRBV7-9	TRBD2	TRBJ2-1	TGTGCCAGCAGCTTAGTAGCGGGGGGAGGATATGAGCAGTTCTTC	CASSLVAGGGYEQFF
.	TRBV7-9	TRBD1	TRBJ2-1	TGTGCCAGCAGCTTTCTCCGGGACAGGGTAAATGAGCAGTTCTTC	CASSFLRDRVNEQFF
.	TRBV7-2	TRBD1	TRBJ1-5	TGTGCCAGCAGCCCACCATGGACAGGCCCCCAGCATTTT	CASSPPWTGPQHF
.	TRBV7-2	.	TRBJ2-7	TGTGCCAGCAGCTTCGGCCCAGGGGACTCCTACGAGCAGTACTTC	CASSFGPGDSYEQYF
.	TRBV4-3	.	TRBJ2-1	TGCGCCAGCAGCCAAGATCGAGGGGGGCAGTTCTTC	CASSQDRGGQFF